The source of this T cell receptor beta chain is a study of blood T cell repertoires in COVID-19. As handled by the study authors: Amplification of reference gene primers was used by the study to estimate nucleated cell counts. Assay: immunoSEQ multiplex PCR; the TCRdb copy retains only in-frame clones and omits some. The DNA was the basis for D and trimming; V, J and clone size are from that table. The sample includes around 40,000 clones, around 86% of them seen just once. The ends lost 5 bases at V and 4 bases at J; junction bases unmatched: 3. Germline CDR1 reads SEHNR; CDR2 reads FQNEAQ (reference sequence). The CDR3 loop spans 14 amino acids.

The specimen sequenced was peripheral blood. This sequence was found in a man aged 50-59 years with active COVID-19. The V gene is TRBV7-9, the J gene TRBJ2-7, with 12 bases fitting TRBD2. The CDR3 is CASSRLAGEYEQYF. CDR3 DNA: TGTGCCAGCAGCAGACTAGCGGGAGAGTACGAGCAGTACTTC.